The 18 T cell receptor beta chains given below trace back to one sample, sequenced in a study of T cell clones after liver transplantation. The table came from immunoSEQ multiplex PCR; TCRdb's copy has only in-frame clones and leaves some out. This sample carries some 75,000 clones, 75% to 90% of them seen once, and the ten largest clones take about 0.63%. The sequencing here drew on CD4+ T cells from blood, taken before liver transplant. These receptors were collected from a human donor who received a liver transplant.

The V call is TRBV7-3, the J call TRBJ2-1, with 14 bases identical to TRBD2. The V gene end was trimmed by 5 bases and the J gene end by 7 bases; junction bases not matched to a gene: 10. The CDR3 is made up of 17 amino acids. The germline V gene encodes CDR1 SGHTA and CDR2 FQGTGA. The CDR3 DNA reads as TGTGCCAGCAGCCTACCCGCCGGGACTAGCGGGAGTAATGAGCAGTTCTTC. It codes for CASSLPAGTSGSNEQFF. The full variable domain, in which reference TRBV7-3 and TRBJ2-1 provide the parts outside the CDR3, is GAGVSQTPSNKVTEKGKYVELRCDPISGHTALYWYRQSLGQGPEFLIYFQGTGAADDSGLPNDRFFAVRPEGSVSTLKIQRTERGDSAVYLCASSLPAGTSGSNEQFFGPGTRLTVL.

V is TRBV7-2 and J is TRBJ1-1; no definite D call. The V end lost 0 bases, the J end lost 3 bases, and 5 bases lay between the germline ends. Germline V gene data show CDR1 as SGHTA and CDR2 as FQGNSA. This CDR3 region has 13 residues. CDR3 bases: TGTGCCAGCAGCTTAGCTTCGGACACTGAAGCTTTCTTT. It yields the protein CASSLASDTEAFF.

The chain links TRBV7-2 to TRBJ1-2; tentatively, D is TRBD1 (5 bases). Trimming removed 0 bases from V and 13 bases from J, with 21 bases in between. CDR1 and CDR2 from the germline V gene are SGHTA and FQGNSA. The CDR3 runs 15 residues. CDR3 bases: TGTGCCAGCAGCTTAGCGGGGCGAGCCCAGGTCCCCGGCACCTTC. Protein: CASSLAGRAQVPGTF. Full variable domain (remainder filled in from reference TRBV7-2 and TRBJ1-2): GAGVSQSPSNKVTEKGKDVELRCDPISGHTALYWYRQSLGQGLEFLIYFQGNSAPDKSGLPSDRFSAERTGGSVSTLTIQRTQQEDSAVYLCASSLAGRAQVPGTFGSGTRLTVV.

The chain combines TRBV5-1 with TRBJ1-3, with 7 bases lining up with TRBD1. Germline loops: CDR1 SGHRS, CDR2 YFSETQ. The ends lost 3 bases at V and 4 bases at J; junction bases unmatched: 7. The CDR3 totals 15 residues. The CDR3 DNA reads TGCGCCAGCAGCTCAAGGGGGCTAGACGGAAACACCATATATTTT. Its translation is CASSSRGLDGNTIYF.

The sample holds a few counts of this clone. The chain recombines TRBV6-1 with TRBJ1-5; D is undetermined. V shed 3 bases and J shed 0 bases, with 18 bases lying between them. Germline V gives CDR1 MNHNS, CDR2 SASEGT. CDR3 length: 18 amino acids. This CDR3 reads CASSDPQGSGYSNQPQHF. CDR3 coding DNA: TGTGCCAGCAGTGACCCCCAAGGATCGGGATATAGCAATCAGCCCCAGCATTTT.

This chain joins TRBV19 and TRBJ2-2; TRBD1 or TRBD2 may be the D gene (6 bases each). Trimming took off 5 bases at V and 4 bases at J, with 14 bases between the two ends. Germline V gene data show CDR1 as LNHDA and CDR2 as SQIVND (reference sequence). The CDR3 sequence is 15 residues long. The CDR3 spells CASSPDRRATGELFF. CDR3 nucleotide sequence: TGTGCCAGTAGTCCCGACAGGAGGGCCACCGGGGAGCTGTTTTTT. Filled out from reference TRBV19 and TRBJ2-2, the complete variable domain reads DGGITQSPKYLFRKEGQNVTLSCEQNLNHDAMYWYRQDPGQGLRLIYYSQIVNDFQKGDIAEGYSVSREKKESFPLTVTSAQKNPTAFYLCASSPDRRATGELFFGEGSRLTVL.

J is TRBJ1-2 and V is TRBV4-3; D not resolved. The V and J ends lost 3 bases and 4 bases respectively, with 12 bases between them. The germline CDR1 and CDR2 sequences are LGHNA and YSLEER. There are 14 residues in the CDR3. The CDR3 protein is CASSQERVSYGYTF. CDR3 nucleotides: TGCGCCAGCAGCCAGGAACGAGTTTCCTATGGCTACACCTTC.

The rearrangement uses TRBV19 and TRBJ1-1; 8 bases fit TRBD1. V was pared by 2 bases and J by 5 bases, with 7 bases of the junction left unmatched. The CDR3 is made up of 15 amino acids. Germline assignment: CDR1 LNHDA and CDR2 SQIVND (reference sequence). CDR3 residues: CASSIRRQGATEAFF. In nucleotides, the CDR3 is TGTGCCAGTAGTATAAGGCGGCAGGGGGCTACTGAAGCTTTCTTT.

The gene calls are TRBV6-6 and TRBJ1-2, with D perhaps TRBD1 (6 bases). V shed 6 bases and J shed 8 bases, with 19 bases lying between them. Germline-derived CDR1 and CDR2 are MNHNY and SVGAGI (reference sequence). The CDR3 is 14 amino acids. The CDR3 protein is CASSPVGAEGGYTF. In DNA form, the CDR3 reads TGTGCCAGCAGCCCGGTGGGGGCTGAGGGCGGCTACACCTTC.

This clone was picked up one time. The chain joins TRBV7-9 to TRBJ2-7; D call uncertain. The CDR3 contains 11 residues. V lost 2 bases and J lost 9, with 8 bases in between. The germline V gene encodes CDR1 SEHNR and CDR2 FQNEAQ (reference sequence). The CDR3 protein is CASSLFDRQYF. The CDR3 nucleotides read TGTGCCAGCAGCTTATTTGACCGGCAGTACTTC.

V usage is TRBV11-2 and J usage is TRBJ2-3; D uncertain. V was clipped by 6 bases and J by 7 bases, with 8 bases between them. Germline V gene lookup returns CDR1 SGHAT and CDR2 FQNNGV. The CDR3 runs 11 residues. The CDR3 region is CASRFYHTQYF. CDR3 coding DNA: TGTGCCAGCAGGTTTTATCATACGCAGTATTTT. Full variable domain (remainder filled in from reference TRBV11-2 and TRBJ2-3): EAGVAQSPRYKIIEKRQSVAFWCNPISGHATLYWYQQILGQGPKLLIQFQNNGVVDDSQLPKDRFSAERLKGVDSTLKIQPAKLEDSAVYLCASRFYHTQYFGPGTRLTVL.

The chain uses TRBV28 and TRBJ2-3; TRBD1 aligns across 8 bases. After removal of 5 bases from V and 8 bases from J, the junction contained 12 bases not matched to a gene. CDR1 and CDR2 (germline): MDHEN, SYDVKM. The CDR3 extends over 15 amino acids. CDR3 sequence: CASSEAQGARGTQYF. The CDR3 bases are TGTGCCAGCAGTGAAGCGCAGGGGGCGCGAGGTACGCAGTATTTT.

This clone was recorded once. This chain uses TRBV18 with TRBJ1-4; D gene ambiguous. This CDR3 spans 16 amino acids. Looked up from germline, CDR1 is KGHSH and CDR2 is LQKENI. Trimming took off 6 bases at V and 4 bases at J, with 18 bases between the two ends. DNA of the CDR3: TGTGCCAGCTCTCTTAGACATCCGCTGGGTAATGAAAAACTGTTTTTT. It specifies CASSLRHPLGNEKLFF.

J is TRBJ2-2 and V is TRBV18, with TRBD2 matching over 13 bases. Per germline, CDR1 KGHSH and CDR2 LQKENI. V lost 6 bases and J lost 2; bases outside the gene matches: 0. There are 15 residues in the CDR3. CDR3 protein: CASSGLAGNTGELFF. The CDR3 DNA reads TGTGCCAGCTCGGGACTAGCGGGAAACACCGGGGAGCTGTTTTTT.

In nucleotides, the CDR3 is TGTGCCAGCAGCAAACGGGACTACGAGCAGTACTTC. This codes for CASSKRDYEQYF. J is TRBJ2-7 and V is TRBV28; maybe TRBD2 (5 bases). Trimming removed 6 bases at V and 3 bases at J, with 9 bases between. The CDR3 consists of 12 residues. Germline V gene data show CDR1 as MDHEN and CDR2 as SYDVKM. The full variable domain, its missing parts supplied by reference TRBV28 and TRBJ2-7, is DVKVTQSSRYLVKRTGEKVFLECVQDMDHENMFWYRQDPGLGLRLIYFSYDVKMKEKGDIPEGYSVSREKKERFSLILESASTNQTSMYLCASSKRDYEQYFGPGTRLTVT.

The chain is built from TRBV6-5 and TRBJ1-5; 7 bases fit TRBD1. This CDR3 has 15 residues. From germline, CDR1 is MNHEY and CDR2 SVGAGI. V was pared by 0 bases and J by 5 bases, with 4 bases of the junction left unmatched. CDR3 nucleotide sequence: TGTGCCAGCAGTTACTCTCGGCAGGGGGATCAGCCCCAGCATTTT. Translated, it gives CASSYSRQGDQPQHF.

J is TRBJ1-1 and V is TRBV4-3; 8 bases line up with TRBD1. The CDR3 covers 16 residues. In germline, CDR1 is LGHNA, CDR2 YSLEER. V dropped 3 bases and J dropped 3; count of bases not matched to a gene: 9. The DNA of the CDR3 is TGCGCCAGCAGCCAGGTTATACGACAGGGGTACACTGAAGCTTTCTTT. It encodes CASSQVIRQGYTEAFF.

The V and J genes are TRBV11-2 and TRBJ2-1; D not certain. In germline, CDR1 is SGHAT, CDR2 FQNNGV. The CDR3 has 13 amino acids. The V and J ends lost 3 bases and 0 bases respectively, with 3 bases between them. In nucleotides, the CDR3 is TGTGCCAGCAGCTTGATCTCCTACAATGAGCAGTTCTTC. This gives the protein CASSLISYNEQFF.